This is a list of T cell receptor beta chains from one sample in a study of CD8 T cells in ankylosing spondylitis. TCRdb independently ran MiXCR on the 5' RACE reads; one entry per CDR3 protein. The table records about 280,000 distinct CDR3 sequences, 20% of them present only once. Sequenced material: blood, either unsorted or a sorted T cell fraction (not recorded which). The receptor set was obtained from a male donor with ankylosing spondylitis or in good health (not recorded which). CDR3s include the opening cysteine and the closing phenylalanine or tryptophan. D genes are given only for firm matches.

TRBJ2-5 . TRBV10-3 CAISESRGNGETQYF
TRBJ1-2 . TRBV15 CATSRDRGSSGYTF
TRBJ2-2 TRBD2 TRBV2 CASSGTSGRVWTGELFF
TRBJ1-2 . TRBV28 CASGGYTF
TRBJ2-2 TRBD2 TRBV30 CASRTSGSTGELFF
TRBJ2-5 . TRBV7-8 CASSLGGTNQETQYF
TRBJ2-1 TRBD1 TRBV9 CASSTGVVGHEQFF
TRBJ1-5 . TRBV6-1 CASRRGGSVYSNQPQHF
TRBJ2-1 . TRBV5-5 CASSLGAREVSEQFF
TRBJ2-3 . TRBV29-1 CSVQQLDTQYF
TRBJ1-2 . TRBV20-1 CSARTSDGGYGYTF
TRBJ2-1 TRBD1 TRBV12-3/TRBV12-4 CASSSRQGSYNEQFF
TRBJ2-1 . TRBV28 CASSLTSVGNEQFF
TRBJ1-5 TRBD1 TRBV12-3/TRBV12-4 CASSITGGSNQPQHF
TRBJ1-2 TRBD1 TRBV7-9 CASSLEGAQASAYGYTF
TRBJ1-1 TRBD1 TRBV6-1 CASSQTGGKAEAFF
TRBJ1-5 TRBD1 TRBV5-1 CASSPTGGDNQPQHF
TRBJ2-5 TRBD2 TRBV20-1 CSATAGGSGQETQYF
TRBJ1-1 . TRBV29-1 CSVRPTTLEAFF
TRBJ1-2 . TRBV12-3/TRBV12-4 CASRGYGYTF
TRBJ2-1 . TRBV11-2 CASSFIRDSDANEQFF
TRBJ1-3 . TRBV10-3 CAISGSVSGNTIYF
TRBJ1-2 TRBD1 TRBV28 CASSLGHRGIHTF
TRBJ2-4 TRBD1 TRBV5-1 CASSLRTGGQNIQYF
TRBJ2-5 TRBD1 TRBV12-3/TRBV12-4 CASSEDRGEETQYF
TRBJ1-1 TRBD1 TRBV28 CASSPETGKTEAFF
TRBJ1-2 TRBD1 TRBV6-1 CASSSGQGDRYGYTF
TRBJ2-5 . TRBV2 CASSVLVWETQYF
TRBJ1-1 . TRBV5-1 CASSPSHVNTEAFF
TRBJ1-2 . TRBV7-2 CASSFYGYGYTF
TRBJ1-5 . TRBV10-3 CAISEQGGQPQHF
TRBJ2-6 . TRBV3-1 CASSQGQDSGANVLTF
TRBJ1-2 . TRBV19 CASSRQAASRGYTF
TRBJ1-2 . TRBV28 CASNLGVNYGYTF
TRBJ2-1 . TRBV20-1 CSARDVPDNEQFF
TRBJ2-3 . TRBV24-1 CATSDGQTQYF
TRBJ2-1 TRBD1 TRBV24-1 CATQPTGYNEQFF
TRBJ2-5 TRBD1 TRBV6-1 CASSKGQGLKTQYF
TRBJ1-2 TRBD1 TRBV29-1 CSVVRDRGDYGYTF
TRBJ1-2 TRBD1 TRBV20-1 CSGRQGTGYTF
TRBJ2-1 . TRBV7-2 CASSLRGARFPNEQFF
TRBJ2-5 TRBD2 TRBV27 CASSIAGKETQYF
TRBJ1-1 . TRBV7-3 CASSPGPVTEAFF
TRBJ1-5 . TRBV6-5 CASSSNADQPQHF
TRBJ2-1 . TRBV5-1 CASSLDGARNNEQFF
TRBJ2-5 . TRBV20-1 CSATSRQGYETQYF
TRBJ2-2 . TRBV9 CASSSRTKNTGELFF
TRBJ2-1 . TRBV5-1 CASSLVLSGLKGGNEQFF
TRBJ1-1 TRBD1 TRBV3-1 CASTTGTGVEAFF